Below, 14 T cell receptor beta chains from the same sample are listed, as sequenced in a study of cytomegalovirus exposure and HLA in healthy donors. Method: immunoSEQ multiplex PCR; TCRdb's copy keeps in-frame clones and lacks some. The table records a few hundred thousand clones, over 75% of them present only once. The sample consisted of PBMCs. Receptors originate from a young woman in good health and CMV-seronegative.

This clone was found a few times. The chain has TRBV10-3 and TRBJ1-2; D gene uncertain. The germline gives CDR1 ENHRY, CDR2 SYGVKD. The V gene lost 7 bases and the J gene lost 3 bases, with 12 bases spanning the gap. The length of the CDR3 is 13 residues. CDR3 sequence (DNA): TGTGCCATCACAGGTGTTCCTCACTATGGCTACACCTTC. Its translation: CAITGVPHYGYTF.

The gene calls are TRBV28 and TRBJ1-3; D gene uncertain. V was pared by 8 bases and J by 0 bases, with 11 bases between. CDR1 and CDR2 from the germline V gene are MDHEN and SYDVKM. The CDR3 has 14 amino acids. CDR3 in DNA: TGTGCCAGCTCCGCTAGCCTCTCTGGAAACACCATATATTTT. This translates into CASSASLSGNTIYF. Looking up the rest from reference TRBV28 and TRBJ1-3 gives the full variable domain: DVKVTQSSRYLVKRTGEKVFLECVQDMDHENMFWYRQDPGLGLRLIYFSYDVKMKEKGDIPEGYSVSREKKERFSLILESASTNQTSMYLCASSASLSGNTIYFGEGSWLTVV.

This clone appeared once. This chain connects TRBV5-6 to TRBJ2-7, with 13 nucleotides matching TRBD2. This CDR3 is 15 amino acids long. Germline-derived CDR1 and CDR2 are SGHDT and YYEEEE. V trimming: 2 bases; J trimming: 5 bases; junction bases outside the gene matches: 4. The CDR3 reads CASSFRLAGGNEQYF. CDR3 sequence (DNA): TGTGCCAGCAGCTTCCGACTAGCGGGAGGAAACGAGCAGTACTTC.

This chain joins TRBV5-5 and TRBJ2-7, with D possibly matching TRBD2 (6 bases). There are 12 residues in the CDR3. Germline values: CDR1 SGHKS, CDR2 YYEKEE (reference sequence). The V end lost 3 bases, the J end lost 6 bases, and 10 bases lay between the germline ends. CDR3 coding DNA: TGTGCCAGCAGCTATCCCGGGGGCGAGCAGTACTTC. Translating it yields CASSYPGGEQYF.

The chain carries TRBV19 and TRBJ2-2; D is ambiguous. The germline CDR1 and CDR2 sequences are LNHDA and SQIVND (reference sequence). The CDR3 runs 15 residues. The V gene lost 5 bases and the J gene lost 4 bases, with 14 bases spanning the gap. CDR3 loop: CASSSSQTGTGELFF. CDR3 sequence (DNA): TGTGCCAGTAGTTCCAGCCAGACGGGCACCGGGGAGCTGTTTTTT.

As DNA, the CDR3 is TGCGCCAGCAGCTTGGGTTCGCGGGGGAGGGTCTCCTACGAGCAGTACTTC. Encoded protein: CASSLGSRGRVSYEQYF. The chain links TRBV5-1 to TRBJ2-7; 7 bases match TRBD2. J lost 0 bases, V lost 0 bases, and 9 bases had no gene match. The CDR3 consists of 17 residues. Germline loops: CDR1 SGHRS, CDR2 YFSETQ.

This clone was detected once. The rearrangement joins TRBV4-1 to TRBJ2-7; 10 bases align to TRBD1. The V and J ends lost 0 bases and 5 bases, in that order; junction bases with no gene match: 7. Germline CDR1 is MGHRA and CDR2 is YSYEKL. This CDR3 comprises 16 residues. CDR3: CASSQEDRGGRDEQYF. CDR3 nucleotide sequence: TGCGCCAGCAGCCAAGAGGACAGGGGGGGGAGGGACGAGCAGTACTTC.

The gene calls are TRBV28 and TRBJ2-7; 12 bases are a match to TRBD2. This CDR3 has 15 residues. After removal of 7 bases from V and 0 bases from J, the junction contained 4 bases not matched to a gene. Germline lookup yields CDR1 MDHEN and CDR2 SYDVKM. The CDR3: CASTTSGRSSYEQYF. CDR3 bases: TGTGCCAGCACCACTAGCGGGAGGAGCTCCTACGAGCAGTACTTC.

This chain uses TRBV25-1 with TRBJ1-4; 7 bases fit TRBD1. The CDR3 runs 15 residues. Germline CDR1 MGHDK, CDR2 SYGVNS. V was clipped by 4 bases and J by 5 bases; unmatched bases: 7. The CDR3 loop is CASSALGQANEKLFF. In DNA, the CDR3 is TGTGCCAGCAGTGCGTTAGGACAGGCGAATGAAAAACTGTTTTTT.

This clone was found once. The chain uses TRBV9 and TRBJ2-2; 9 nucleotides line up with TRBD1. Germline trimming cut 3 bases from V and 7 bases from J; bases unmatched to any gene: 16. There are 18 residues in the CDR3. Germline values: CDR1 SGDLS, CDR2 YYNGEE. CDR3 in DNA: TGTGCCAGCAGCGCTACCGGGACAGGGACGGTTTGGGGCGGGGAGCTGTTTTTT. Protein product: CASSATGTGTVWGGELFF.

This chain uses TRBV11-2 with TRBJ2-7; D is perhaps TRBD2 (5 bases). Germline V lookup: CDR1 SGHAT, CDR2 FQNNGV. This CDR3 has 12 amino acids. The germline V and J ends were trimmed by 4 bases and 3 bases, with 7 bases remaining between them. CDR3 sequence: CASSSRDYEQYF. CDR3 in DNA: TGTGCCAGCAGCTCGAGGGACTACGAGCAGTACTTC.

This chain uses TRBV6-5 with TRBJ2-3; D gene unclear. Trimming pared 2 bases from V and 1 base from J, leaving 10 bases between. CDR3 length equals 15 residues. Looked up from germline, CDR1 is MNHEY and CDR2 is SVGAGI. CDR3 protein: CASSYGVRGTDTQYF. The CDR3 nucleotides are TGTGCCAGCAGTTACGGCGTCCGGGGCACAGATACGCAGTATTTT.

This clone has a handful of counts. The chain employs TRBV28 and TRBJ1-1; 9 nucleotides agree with TRBD1. The germline gives CDR1 MDHEN, CDR2 SYDVKM. V shed 5 bases, J shed 4 bases, and the junction held 5 bases outside the gene matches. The CDR3 totals 14 residues. CDR3 amino acids: CASSVPGQGTEAFF. The CDR3 DNA follows: TGTGCCAGCAGTGTACCGGGACAGGGCACTGAAGCTTTCTTT.

The chain couples TRBV25-1 to TRBJ1-1, with D unresolved. The CDR3 has 11 amino acids. Germline assignment: CDR1 MGHDK and CDR2 SYGVNS. V was clipped by 8 bases and J by 8 bases, with 12 bases between them. Written as DNA, the CDR3 is TGTGCCAGCGGAGGGCTAAAAGAAGCTTTCTTT. Translating it yields CASGGLKEAFF.